Listed below are T cell receptor beta chains from one sample, sequenced in a study of naive and memory T cell subsets. Each CDR3 protein gets one entry after TCRdb re-called the UMI-ligation and nested PCR reads with MiXCR. The table records approximately 31,000 distinct CDR3 sequences, around 18% of them present only once. Source material: effector memory CD4+ T cells from blood. These receptors came from a human donor in good health. CDR3s include the opening cysteine and the closing phenylalanine or tryptophan. Each record gives: clone size, V gene, J gene, D gene, CDR3 DNA, CDR3 protein. A D gene is named only where the DNA matches it firmly. Where a row states a size, it is once, few, many or the class of an expanded clone; other rows omit it.

>.|TRBV6-1|TRBJ2-1|.
TGTGCCAGCAGAGGGAGACAGGTCCCATATGAGCAGTTCTTC
CASRGRQVPYEQFF
>.|TRBV7-9|TRBJ2-3|.
TGTGCCAGCAGCTTCTTTCGCGGACGCACAGATACGCAGTATTTT
CASSFFRGRTDTQYF
>few|TRBV6-2/TRBV6-3|TRBJ2-5|.
TGTGCCAGCAGTTTATCGGAGTTACAAGAGACCCAGTACTTC
CASSLSELQETQYF
>.|TRBV5-1|TRBJ1-1|.
TGCGCCAGCAGCTGGGACGGCGGGGCTGAAGCTTTCTTT
CASSWDGGAEAFF
>many|TRBV30|TRBJ1-1|.
TGTGCCTGGACCGGGCCCCGACCTGAAGCTTTCTTT
CAWTGPRPEAFF
>medium-sized|TRBV27|TRBJ2-2|TRBD2
TGTGCCAGCAGTCGGGGGGTTGCCACCGGGGAGCTGTTTTTT
CASSRGVATGELFF
>many|TRBV6-1|TRBJ1-1|.
TGTGCCAGCAGCCCGAACACTGAAGCTTTCTTT
CASSPNTEAFF
>.|TRBV24-1|TRBJ2-1|.
TGTGCCACCAGTGATTTGGCCGGGAGCTCCTACAATGAGCAGTTCTTC
CATSDLAGSSYNEQFF
>many|TRBV3-1|TRBJ1-4|.
TGTGCCAGCAGCCAAACGGGACGGCTGAACCGTGAAAAACTGTTTTTT
CASSQTGRLNREKLFF
>many|TRBV24-1|TRBJ2-1|TRBD2
TGTGCCACCAGTGATACTAGCGGGAGGGTGAATGAGCAGTTCTTC
CATSDTSGRVNEQFF
>once|TRBV27|TRBJ2-5|.
TGTGCCAGCAGTTTCGTCGACGGGTTCCAAGAGACCCAGTACTTC
CASSFVDGFQETQYF
>.|TRBV7-9|TRBJ1-2|.
TGTGCCAGCAGCCCGACCGACCGTGGTAAATCCTATGGCTACACCTTC
CASSPTDRGKSYGYTF
>many|TRBV20-1|TRBJ1-1|TRBD1
TGCAGTGCTCCCCCCCGGTGGACAGGGTCCACTGAAGCTTTCTTT
CSAPPRWTGSTEAFF
>.|TRBV5-6|TRBJ2-7|.
TGTGCCAGCAGCTGGGACGGATCCTACGAGCAGTACTTC
CASSWDGSYEQYF
>many|TRBV5-1|TRBJ2-7|.
TGCGCCAGCAGCCCGGACGCACACTCCTACGAGCAGTACTTC
CASSPDAHSYEQYF
>.|TRBV6-1|TRBJ2-7|.
TGTGCCAGCGGGGTGGACAGAACCTACGAGCGGTACTTC
CASGVDRTYERYF
>many|TRBV28|TRBJ1-2|.
TGTGCCAGCAGTTTAGGTGGGGGCGTCAGGTATGGCTACACCTTC
CASSLGGGVRYGYTF
>few|TRBV19|TRBJ1-5|.
TGTGCCAGTAGTGGTCGGACAGAGTCTAGCAATCAGCCCCAGCATTTT
CASSGRTESSNQPQHF
>medium-sized|TRBV11-2|TRBJ1-1|.
TGTGCCAGCAGCTTAGAATCCAACACTGAAGCTTTCTTT
CASSLESNTEAFF
>.|TRBV2|TRBJ1-5|.
TGTGCCAGCAGTGACGTACAAGGAGGGCATCAGCCCCAGCATTTT
CASSDVQGGHQPQHF
>.|TRBV7-2|TRBJ1-2|.
TGTGCCAGCAGCTTAGGACAGGAGACCTACTATGGCTACACCTTC
CASSLGQETYYGYTF
>few|TRBV28|TRBJ2-4|.
TGTGCCAGCAGCGAGACAGGAGGGGGCAAAAACATTCAGTACTTC
CASSETGGGKNIQYF
>few|TRBV20-1|TRBJ2-7|TRBD2
TGCAGTGCTAGGTTGGGAGGGCCATCAAGGGAGCAGTACTTC
CSARLGGPSREQYF
>.|TRBV20-1|TRBJ2-3|.
TGCAGTGCTTCGGCCGAGGAGTGGATCACAGATACGCAGTATTTT
CSASAEEWITDTQYF
>few|TRBV28|TRBJ2-1|TRBD2
TGTGCCAGCAGAGGGACTAGCGACTACAATGAGCAGTTCTTC
CASRGTSDYNEQFF
>few|TRBV3-1|TRBJ2-1|.
TGTGCCAGCAGCCTAAGGTTAGGTGAGCAGTTCTTC
CASSLRLGEQFF
>once|TRBV6-5|TRBJ1-1|.
TGTGCCAGCAGTTCTCCCCTAAACACTGAAGCTTTCTTT
CASSSPLNTEAFF
>.|TRBV6-1|TRBJ2-1|TRBD1
TGTGCCACCAAGAGGACAGGCCTCAGCTCCTACAATGAGCAGTTCTTC
CATKRTGLSSYNEQFF
>many|TRBV28|TRBJ2-7|.
TGTGCCAGCAGTTTTACTTGGGACTTCGGAAGGTCTGCCTACGAGCAGTACTTC
CASSFTWDFGRSAYEQYF
>few|TRBV28|TRBJ1-4|.
TGTGCCAGCAGTCAGCGTATTAATGAAAAACTGTTTTTT
CASSQRINEKLFF
>few|TRBV6-2/TRBV6-3|TRBJ2-7|TRBD2
TGTGCCAGCAGCTGGAGTAGCGGGAGGGCCTCGGCCTACGAGCAGTACTTC
CASSWSSGRASAYEQYF